This TCR beta chain comes out of a study of post-analysis software for immune sequencing data. The library was made from cDNA and included unique molecular identifiers. TCRdb passed the PCR reads through MiXCR, listing each CDR3 protein once. The data contain some 450,000 distinct CDR3 sequences, around 40% of them singletons. The study, taken as a whole, reports: Controls had significantly higher normalized Chao1 diversity than multiple sclerosis patients. The F measure placed samples prepared in the same batch into strongly shared clusters. Among several TRBV segments more frequent in patients than controls were TRBV5-6, TRBV5-1 and TRBV20-1.

Germline CDR1 is SGHVS and CDR2 is FQNEAQ. The CDR3 contains 16 residues. With 0 bases clipped from V and 11 bases from J, the junction kept 11 bases outside the gene matches. As concerns this clonotype: Antigen unknown.

This TCR derives from a girl under 18 with multiple sclerosis. The gene calls are TRBV7-8 and TRBJ2-5, with 11 bases identical to TRBD2. Source material: blood. In DNA, the CDR3 is TGTGCCAGCAGCTTAGCGCCGGGACTAGCGGCCTACGGGCAGTACTTC. Its translation: CASSLAPGLAAYGQYF.